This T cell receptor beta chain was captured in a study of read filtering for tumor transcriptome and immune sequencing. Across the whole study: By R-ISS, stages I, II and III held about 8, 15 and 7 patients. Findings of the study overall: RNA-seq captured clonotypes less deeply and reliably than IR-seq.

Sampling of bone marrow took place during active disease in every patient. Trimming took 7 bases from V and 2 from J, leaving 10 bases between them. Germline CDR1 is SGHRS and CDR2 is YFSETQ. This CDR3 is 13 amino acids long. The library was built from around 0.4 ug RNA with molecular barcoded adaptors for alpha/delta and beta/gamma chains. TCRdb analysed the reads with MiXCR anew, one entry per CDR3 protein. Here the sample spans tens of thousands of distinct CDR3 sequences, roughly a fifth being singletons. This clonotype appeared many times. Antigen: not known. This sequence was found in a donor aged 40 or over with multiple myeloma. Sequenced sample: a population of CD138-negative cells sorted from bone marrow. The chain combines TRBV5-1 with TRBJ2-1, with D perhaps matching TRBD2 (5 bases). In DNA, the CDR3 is TGCGCCAGCCGGGATATAACCTACAATGAGCAGTTCTTC. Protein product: CASRDITYNEQFF. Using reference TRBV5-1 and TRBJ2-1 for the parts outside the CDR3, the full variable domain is KAGVTQTPRYLIKTRGQQVTLSCSPISGHRSVSWYQQTPGQGLQFLFEYFSETQRNKGNFPGRFSGRQFSNSRSEMNVSTLELGDSALYLCASRDITYNEQFFGPGTRLTVL.